This entry concerns a single T cell receptor (beta chain). Its binding antigen is unknown. No much larger clonotype is one base removed from it; base qualities were not supplied. This record comes from a study of shared clonotypes between healthy human individuals (TCRdb year 2020). Study-level background: The cohort comprised a couple of women and a few men aged 18 to 49 years. For each donor, CD4 naive and CD4 memory were each run on three plates, CD8 naive on two plates, and CD8 memory on one plate. To estimate repertoire size and how much clonotypes are shared between individuals, the study performed deep sequencing of blood TCR repertoires from about five healthy adults. Different laboratories and diverse techniques were used to prepare libraries and sequence TCR repertoires, to increase sequencing depth and limit assay-specific biases. Leukapheresis yielded between about 0.85 and 9 billion PBMCs per donor.

The donors were healthy, HIV-negative adults with no recently reported acute infections or vaccinations. Every donor was a Caucasian adult living in Nashville, Tennessee, USA. Magnetic negative selection was used to enrich CD4+ T cells, after which naive cells were positively selected on CD45RA and the negative fraction became the memory subset. Blood was obtained by leukapheresis, after which PBMCs were separated by Ficoll-Histopaque density gradient centrifugation and cryopreserved in liquid nitrogen vapor phase. Analytical flow cytometry was used to check the purity and quantity of each magnetically sorted T cell population. Genomic DNA was isolated from each sorted fraction and quantified by UV absorbance on a Nanodrop 2000c. What the study reported, not specific to this receptor: Roughly 5% of naive CD4, approximately 3.7% of naive CD8, approximately 2.2% of memory CD4, and 0.4% of memory CD8 clonotypes were shared across several donors. Pairwise subsampling led to the expectation that sequencing depth would affect the degree of clonotype sharing among donors. Larger estimated clonotype richness was generally found for naive subsets than for memory subsets. Rarefaction of sorted-subset datasets indicated incomplete sequencing despite the large sequencing depth. Higher generation probabilities were observed for clonotypes shared by all four sorted-subset donors than for non-shared clonotypes. The genetic and exposure-history diversity represented was limited by the small number of donors. Sampling was restricted to blood, and TCR repertoires in tissues likely differ from the TCR repertoires found in blood.

Using the deep immunoSEQ assay, multiplex PCR amplified TCR CDR3 regions from genomic DNA. For each cell subset, the extracted genomic DNA was distributed evenly across all wells of several immunoSEQ 96-well plates, and each plate served as one replicate. For sorted subsets, each replicate PCR was loaded with roughly 0.2 ug genomic DNA, equivalent to about 33,000 T cell genomes. Purified libraries were measured with a Qubit 3.0 fluorometer, size-checked on a Bioanalyzer 2100, and measured again with the KAPA Library Quantification kit. Each immunoSEQ 96-well plate was sequenced on its own single-read 150-cycle Illumina NextSeq 550 flow cell. Regarding the original processing steps: Because only junctional sequences without quality scores were contained in the immunoSEQ output, filtering matching that applied to full-length reads could not be performed. Sequences were annotated with PyIR, a Python wrapper for IgBLAST v1.9, using IMGT germline references to assign V/J genes and CDR3. Any read was removed if the V/J assignment was weak (E-value above 1e-6), the CDR3 was missing, or the read contained stop codons, out-of-frame junctions, or ambiguous translated residues. A V3J clonotype was defined by an identical inferred V gene, J gene, and CDR3 amino acid sequence. The percentage overlap between two repertoires was calculated by dividing the number of shared unique clonotypes by the size of the smaller repertoire. Richness of each repertoire was evaluated using RTK rarefaction, the Chao1 estimator, and Recon v2.1 estimates of unobserved clonotypes. Generation probabilities for all TCRbeta clonotypes obtained by the gDNA method from a handful of donors were computed using OLGA. The clones in this table, taken by TCRdb from immuneACCESS, are in-frame only. Not every clone is retained; where verified, under half of the shortfall comes from an unresolved V gene, and the cause of the rest is unknown. V and J calls and clone size are given by that table; D and trimming were obtained from the DNA. For this sample the table gives hundreds of thousands of clones, of which about 74% were detected only once. The top ten clones comprise over 1.5% of the sample.

Ends trimmed: V by 0 bases, J by 4 bases; bases unmatched to a gene: 10. Based on the germline V gene, the CDR1 and CDR2 sequences are MGHRA and YSYEKL. The CDR3, from cysteine to phenylalanine, totals 18 residues. The read is trimmed to its CDR3 DNA, 54 bases read in frame from base 1. This receptor was obtained from a woman in her 30s in good health. The material sequenced was memory CD4+ T cells sorted from blood. Explained via the paper, the cell subset or site label denotes: CD45RA-negative fraction. The sequence links TRBV4-1 to TRBJ2-3; the junction holds 10 bases that match TRBD2. The DNA reads TGCGCCAGCAGCCAAGATGGAAGCGGGAGGGCCGGGCCAGATACGCAGTATTTT. The encoded protein is CASSQDGSGRAGPDTQYF.